The 13 T cell receptor beta chains presented below share a single source sample, sequenced in a study of CD8+ T cells in alopecia areata. Extracted RNA was reverse transcribed, and the resulting cDNA served as sequencing template. Profiling relied on immunoSEQ multiplex PCR, and the TCRdb table lists in-frame clones only, not all of them. The sample shows some 200,000 clones, approximately 57% of them seen only once. Sample treatment: oral pan-JAK inhibitor, 5-10 mg twice daily. The sequences come from CD4+ T cells sorted from blood, collected at week 4, from a patient treated with tofacitinib. The origin of the receptors is a human donor with alopecia areata.

With respect to this clone: A junction end diverges from the germline sequence, so it may reflect a read error. The V call is TRBV6-4, the J call TRBJ2-7, with D uncertain. CDR1 and CDR2 (germline): MRHNA, SNTAGT. This CDR3 has 9 residues. The CDR3 coding sequence is TGTGCCAGCAGCCGGCCCGGGCTCTTC. Protein product: CASSRPGLF.

In this sample, this clone turned up a few times. The genes are TRBV6-5 and TRBJ1-1; no reliable D call. With 2 bases removed from V and 0 bases from J, the gap between germline ends came to 7 bases. The CDR3 covers 14 residues. Looked up from germline, CDR1 is MNHEY and CDR2 is SVGAGI. The CDR3 loop is CASSYGTLNTEAFF. CDR3 in DNA: TGTGCCAGCAGTTACGGAACCCTGAACACTGAAGCTTTCTTT.

This clone showed up just a few times. V and J are TRBV29-1 and TRBJ2-5; TRBD2 agrees at 8 bases. V shed 3 bases and J 5 bases; nucleotides not matched to a gene: 2. The CDR3 loop spans 12 amino acids. Per germline, CDR1 SQVTM and CDR2 ANQGSEA. The CDR3 DNA reads as TGCAGCGTTGATAGCGGGGTGGAGACCCAGTACTTC. Translated, it gives CSVDSGVETQYF.

This chain uses TRBV2 with TRBJ2-1; 8 nucleotides align to TRBD1. After removal of 11 bases from V and 8 bases from J, the junction contained 14 bases not matched to a gene. Germline V gene data show CDR1 as SNHLY and CDR2 as FYNNEI. The CDR3 totals 14 residues. This CDR3 reads CAGSAQGARDEQFF. The CDR3 DNA follows: TGTGCCGGATCGGCCCAGGGGGCGCGGGATGAGCAGTTCTTC.

V is TRBV9 and J is TRBJ2-7; TRBD1 agrees at 9 bases. This CDR3 has 14 amino acids. Trimming at V came to 3 bases and at J to 5 bases, leaving 6 bases not matched to a gene. In germline, CDR1 is SGDLS, CDR2 YYNGEE. This chain's CDR3 is CASSARTGVNEQYF. CDR3 sequence (DNA): TGTGCCAGCAGCGCTAGGACAGGGGTGAACGAGCAGTACTTC. The variable domain in full, with the rest retrieved from reference TRBV9 and TRBJ2-7, is DSGVTQTPKHLITATGQRVTLRCSPRSGDLSVYWYQQSLDQGLQFLIQYYNGEERAKGNILERFSAQQFPDLHSELNLSSLELGDSALYFCASSARTGVNEQYFGPGTRLTVT.

The rearrangement uses TRBV18 and TRBJ2-3, with 7 bases fitting TRBD1. Germline V CDR1 and CDR2: KGHSH, LQKENI. This CDR3 has 13 amino acids. Trimming at V came to 4 bases and at J to 8 bases, leaving 6 bases not matched to a gene. The CDR3 sequence: CASSRDRVATQYF. The CDR3 DNA is TGTGCCAGCTCACGAGACAGGGTTGCTACGCAGTATTTT.

In its sample, this clone was seen a few times. This sequence joins TRBV29-1 and TRBJ2-3, with TRBD1 identical over 7 bases. CDR1 and CDR2 (germline): SQVTM, ANQGSEA. The V segment lost 7 bases and the J segment 0 bases; nucleotides outside the gene matches: 7. The CDR3 has 14 residues. CDR3 in DNA: TGCAGCGAGAGCCAGGGGGTCAGCACAGATACGCAGTATTTT. Translation: CSESQGVSTDTQYF.

The chain uses TRBV7-2 and TRBJ1-1, with 8 bases that match TRBD1. The CDR3 loop spans 17 amino acids. Germline V gene lookup returns CDR1 SGHTA and CDR2 FQGNSA. Trimming cost V 4 bases and J 2 bases; bases outside gene matches: 12. CDR3 amino acids: CASSSWTGRVVNTEAFF. CDR3 DNA sequence: TGTGCCAGCAGCTCATGGACAGGGAGGGTGGTAAACACTGAAGCTTTCTTT.

The genes are TRBV7-2 and TRBJ2-7; perhaps D is TRBD1 or TRBD2 (6 bases each). The CDR3 runs to 16 residues. Germline CDR1 reads SGHTA; CDR2 reads FQGNSA. Trimming removed 5 bases at V and 0 bases at J, with 17 bases between. The CDR3 spells CASSHSRGDGSYEQYF. CDR3 nucleotide sequence: TGTGCCAGCAGCCATTCGAGGGGGGACGGCTCCTACGAGCAGTACTTC.

The rearrangement links TRBV15 to TRBJ1-2; D is undetermined. CDR1 LNHNV and CDR2 YYDKDF come from the germline V gene (reference sequence). Trimming took off 1 base at V and 7 bases at J, with 10 bases between the two ends. The CDR3 extends over 13 amino acids. The CDR3 loop is CATSRADTLGYTF. CDR3 DNA: TGTGCCACCAGCAGAGCGGATACACTTGGCTACACCTTC.

The chain links TRBV6-5 to TRBJ1-6, with D unresolved. The CDR3 runs to 13 residues. Germline loops: CDR1 MNHEY, CDR2 SVGAGI. The ends were cut back, 8 bases at V and 0 bases at J, with 5 bases in the middle. CDR3 sequence reads: CASALSYNSPLHF. DNA of the CDR3: TGTGCCAGCGCACTCTCCTATAATTCACCCCTCCACTTT.

This clone has only a few counts. The chain uses TRBV18 and TRBJ2-7, with D maybe TRBD1 (6 bases). The CDR3 spans 13 residues. Germline CDR1 KGHSH, CDR2 LQKENI. The V gene lost 6 bases and the J gene lost 4 bases, with 13 bases spanning the gap. The DNA of the CDR3 is TGTGCCAGCTCCTTAGGACAGAAGTACGAGCAGTACTTC. It encodes CASSLGQKYEQYF.

To note about this clone: A much larger clone lies a single base off, so this may be a read error. The chain carries TRBV4-3 and TRBJ1-5, with a tentative D call TRBD1 (5 bases). With 5 bases removed from V and 4 bases from J, the gap between germline ends came to 9 bases. CDR3 length: 13 residues. The germline gives CDR1 LGHNA, CDR2 YSLEER. The CDR3 here is CASSLDRNQPQHF. The CDR3 nucleotides read TGCGCCAGCAGCTTAGACAGAAATCAGCCCCAGCATTTT.